Presented here are 14 T cell receptor beta chains from one specimen sequenced in a study of OX40 agonist ivuxolimab in advanced cancers. Sequenced by immunoSEQ multiplex PCR; TCRdb stores in-frame clones only, minus some. The repertoire holds 8,500 to 9,000 clones, with around three quarters as singletons. The sample consisted of CD4+ or CD8+ T cells sorted from blood, taken in a trial of the OX40 agonist ivuxolimab. These receptors were obtained from an adult with an advanced solid tumor such as melanoma, head and neck, liver or kidney cancer.

The chain links TRBV19 to TRBJ2-1; a weak D match, TRBD1 (5 bases). This CDR3 comprises 15 residues. V lost 6 bases, J lost 3 bases, and 15 bases lay in between. CDR1 is LNHDA and CDR2 is SQIVND in the germline V gene (reference sequence). This chain's CDR3 is CASSPVAGFYNEQFF. The DNA for the CDR3 is TGTGCCAGTAGCCCGGTGGCAGGGTTCTACAATGAGCAGTTCTTC.

The V and J genes are TRBV9 and TRBJ2-1; the D gene is possibly TRBD2 (7 bases). This CDR3 region has 14 residues. Trimming left V 2 bases short and J 8 bases short, with 14 bases between. The germline gives CDR1 SGDLS, CDR2 YYNGEE. CDR3 nucleotide sequence: TGTGCCAGCAGCGTTGGTGGGGGGGCGCATGAGCAGTTCTTC. Translating it yields CASSVGGGAHEQFF.

This chain uses TRBV7-6 with TRBJ1-4; no reliable D call. The V and J ends lost 5 bases and 7 bases respectively, with 17 bases between them. Germline V gives CDR1 SGHVS, CDR2 FNYEAQ. The CDR3 extends over 15 amino acids. The CDR3 nucleotides read TGTGCCAGCAGCCTAGGTAACGGCCTGGTTGAAAAACTGTTTTTT. The encoded protein is CASSLGNGLVEKLFF.

This clone was seen a few times. V and J are TRBV28 and TRBJ2-1; 11 nucleotides match TRBD2. The V gene end was trimmed by 5 bases and the J gene end by 9 bases; junction bases not matched to a gene: 6. This CDR3 has 14 amino acids. The germline V gene has CDR1 MDHEN and CDR2 SYDVKM. DNA for the CDR3: TGTGCCAGCAGTATACTAGCGGGAGCTGTTGAGCAGTTCTTC. Encoded protein: CASSILAGAVEQFF. The full variable domain, in which reference TRBV28 and TRBJ2-1 provide the parts outside the CDR3, is DVKVTQSSRYLVKRTGEKVFLECVQDMDHENMFWYRQDPGLGLRLIYFSYDVKMKEKGDIPEGYSVSREKKERFSLILESASTNQTSMYLCASSILAGAVEQFFGPGTRLTVL.

V usage is TRBV30 and J usage is TRBJ2-1, with 8 nucleotides matching TRBD2. V shed 2 bases and J 6 bases; nucleotides not matched to a gene: 6. This CDR3 contains 14 residues. Germline V gives CDR1 GTSNPN, CDR2 SVGIG (reference sequence). CDR3 sequence (DNA): TGTGCCTGGAGTCCGGGACTAGGGGTCAATGAGCAGTTCTTC. As protein: CAWSPGLGVNEQFF.

The chain uses TRBV30 and TRBJ1-5; D perhaps matches TRBD1 (5 bases). The CDR3 loop spans 13 amino acids. Looked up from germline, CDR1 is GTSNPN and CDR2 is SVGIG (reference sequence). The V gene lost 0 bases and the J gene lost 9 bases, with 12 bases spanning the gap. The CDR3 region has the DNA TGTGCCTGGAGTGTAATGGGGACCGGGCCCCAGCATTTT. This translates into CAWSVMGTGPQHF. Combining the CDR3 with reference TRBV30 and TRBJ1-5 gives the whole variable domain SQTIHQWPATLVQPVGSPLSLECTVEGTSNPNLYWYRQAAGRGLQLLFYSVGIGQISSEVPQNLSASRPQDRQFILSSKKLLLSDSGFYLCAWSVMGTGPQHFGDGTRLSIL.

V is TRBV4-1 and J is TRBJ2-6; D not resolved. This CDR3 has 15 amino acids. Trimming removed 0 bases at V and 2 bases at J, with 5 bases between. The germline V gene encodes CDR1 MGHRA and CDR2 YSYEKL. In DNA, the CDR3 is TGCGCCAGCAGCCAAGAAAGCGCTGGGGCCAACGTCCTGACTTTC. Translating it yields CASSQESAGANVLTF.

The chain recombines TRBV18 with TRBJ1-2; D not certain. Trimming shortened V by 5 bases and J by 4 bases, and 11 bases separated the two germline ends. Germline CDR1 is KGHSH and CDR2 is LQKENI. The CDR3 sequence is 13 residues long. The CDR3 bases are TGTGCCAGCTCATCCGGGGAAGGCTATGGCTACACCTTC. Its protein is CASSSGEGYGYTF.

This clone turned up a few times. The chain uses TRBV6-1 and TRBJ2-3; 9 positions match TRBD1. Germline lookup yields CDR1 MNHNS and CDR2 SASEGT. The CDR3 contains 15 residues. V gave up 4 bases and J gave up 4 bases; unmatched junction bases: 6. In DNA form, the CDR3 reads TGTGCCAGCAGTGTCCGGGACAGGGTGCCAGATACGCAGTATTTT. Encoded protein: CASSVRDRVPDTQYF.

V and J are TRBV5-6 and TRBJ2-7; D gene unclear. V was clipped by 2 bases and J by 6 bases, with 9 bases between them. The CDR3 is 12 residues long. Germline V gene lookup returns CDR1 SGHDT and CDR2 YYEEEE. In DNA form, the CDR3 reads TGTGCCAGCAGCTTACGTGAGACCGAGCAGTACTTC. Its protein product is CASSLRETEQYF. The variable domain in full, completed from reference TRBV5-6 and TRBJ2-7, reads DAGVTQSPTHLIKTRGQQVTLRCSPKSGHDTVSWYQQALGQGPQFIFQYYEEEERQRGNFPDRFSGHQFPNYSSELNVNALLLGDSALYLCASSLRETEQYFGPGTRLTVT.

The rearrangement joins TRBV28 to TRBJ2-5, with a possible D match to TRBD1 (6 bases). The CDR3 loop spans 13 amino acids. Looked up from germline, CDR1 is MDHEN and CDR2 is SYDVKM. With 5 bases removed from V and 2 bases from J, the gap between germline ends came to 9 bases. The CDR3 reads CASSMDRQETQYF. CDR3 in DNA: TGTGCCAGCAGTATGGACAGACAAGAGACCCAGTACTTC.

The CDR3 nucleotides read TGCAGCGTTGGGGACAGGAACTACAATGAGCAGTTCTTC. It yields the protein CSVGDRNYNEQFF. The chain links TRBV29-1 to TRBJ2-1; 8 bases fit TRBD1. V dropped 4 bases and J dropped 3; count of bases not matched to a gene: 2. From germline, CDR1 is SQVTM and CDR2 ANQGSEA. The CDR3 sequence is 13 residues long.

The V call is TRBV7-4, the J call TRBJ2-1, with 9 bases that match TRBD2. This CDR3 contains 14 residues. CDR1 and CDR2 from the germline V gene are SGHVT and SQSDAQ. V was clipped by 3 bases and J by 4 bases; unmatched bases: 1. CDR3: CASSLTSGYNEQFF. The CDR3 region has the DNA TGTGCCAGCAGCTTGACTAGCGGTTACAATGAGCAGTTCTTC.

V and J are TRBV2 and TRBJ2-4, with 7 positions matching TRBD1. There are 14 residues in the CDR3. CDR1 and CDR2 (germline): SNHLY, FYNNEI. The junction had 4 bases not matched to a gene; V was cut back by 5 bases and J by 3 bases. CDR3 residues: CASSRQGDKNIQYF. CDR3 in DNA: TGTGCCAGCAGTCGGCAGGGGGACAAAAACATTCAGTACTTC.